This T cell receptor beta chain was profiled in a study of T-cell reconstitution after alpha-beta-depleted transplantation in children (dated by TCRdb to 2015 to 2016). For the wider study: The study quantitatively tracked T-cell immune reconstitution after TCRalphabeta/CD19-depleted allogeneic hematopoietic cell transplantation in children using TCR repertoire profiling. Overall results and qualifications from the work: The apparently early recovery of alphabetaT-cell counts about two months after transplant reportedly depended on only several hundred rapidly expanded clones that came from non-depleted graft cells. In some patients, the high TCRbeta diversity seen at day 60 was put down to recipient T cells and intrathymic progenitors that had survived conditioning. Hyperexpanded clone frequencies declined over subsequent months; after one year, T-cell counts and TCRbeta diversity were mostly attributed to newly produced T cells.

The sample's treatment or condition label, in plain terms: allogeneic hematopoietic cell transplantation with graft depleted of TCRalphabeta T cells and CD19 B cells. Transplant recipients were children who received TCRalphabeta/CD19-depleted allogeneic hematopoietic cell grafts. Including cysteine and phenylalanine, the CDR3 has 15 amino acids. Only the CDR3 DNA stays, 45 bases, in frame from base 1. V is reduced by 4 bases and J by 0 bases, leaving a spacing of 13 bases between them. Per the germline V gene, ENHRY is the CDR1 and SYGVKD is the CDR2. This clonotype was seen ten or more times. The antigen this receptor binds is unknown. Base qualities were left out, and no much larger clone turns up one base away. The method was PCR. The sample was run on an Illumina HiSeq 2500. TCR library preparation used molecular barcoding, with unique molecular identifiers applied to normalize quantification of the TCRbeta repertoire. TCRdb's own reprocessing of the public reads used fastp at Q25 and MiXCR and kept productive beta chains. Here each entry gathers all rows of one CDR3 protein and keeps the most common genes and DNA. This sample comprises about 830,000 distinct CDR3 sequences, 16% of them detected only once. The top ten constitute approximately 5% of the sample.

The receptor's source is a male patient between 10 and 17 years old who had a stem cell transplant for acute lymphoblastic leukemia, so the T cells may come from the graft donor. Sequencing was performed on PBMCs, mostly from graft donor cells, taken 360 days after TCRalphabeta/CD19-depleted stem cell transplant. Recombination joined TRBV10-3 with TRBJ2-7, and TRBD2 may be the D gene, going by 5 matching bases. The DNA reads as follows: TGTGCCATCAGTGGAGTTGCCGGAGGCTCCTACGAGCAGTACTTC. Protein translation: CAISGVAGGSYEQYF.